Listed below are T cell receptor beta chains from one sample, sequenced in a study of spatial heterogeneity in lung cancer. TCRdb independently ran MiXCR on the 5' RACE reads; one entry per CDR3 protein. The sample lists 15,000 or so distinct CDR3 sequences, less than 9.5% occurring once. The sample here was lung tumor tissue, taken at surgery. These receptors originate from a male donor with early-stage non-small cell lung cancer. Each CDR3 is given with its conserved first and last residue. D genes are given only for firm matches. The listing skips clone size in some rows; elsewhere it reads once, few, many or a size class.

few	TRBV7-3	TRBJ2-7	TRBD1	TGTGCCAGCAGCCGGGACAGGGGCTACGAGCAGTACTTC	CASSRDRGYEQYF
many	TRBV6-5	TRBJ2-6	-	TGTGCCAGCAGTTACAGTAAAGGTTCTGGGGCCAACGTCCTGACTTTC	CASSYSKGSGANVLTF
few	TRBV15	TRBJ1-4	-	TGTGCCACCAGCAGAGATAGGAACAATCGGGAAAAACTGTTTTTT	CATSRDRNNREKLFF
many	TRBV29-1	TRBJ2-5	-	TGCAGCGTTGAAGATCTTTCCCTGAACGGAGGACACCAAGAGACCCAGTACTTC	CSVEDLSLNGGHQETQYF
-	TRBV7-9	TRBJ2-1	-	TGTGCCAGCAGCCCGAAAGACAGGAGGAATGAGCAGTTCTTC	CASSPKDRRNEQFF
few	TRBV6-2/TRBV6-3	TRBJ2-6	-	TGTGCCAGCAGTTTCCGCTCTGGGGCCAACGTCCTGACTTTC	CASSFRSGANVLTF
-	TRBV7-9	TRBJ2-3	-	TGTGCCAGCAGCTTAGCGAACGGCCTCACAGATACGCAGTATTTT	CASSLANGLTDTQYF
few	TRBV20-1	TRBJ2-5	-	TGCAGTGCTCTTAACCCGACTAGTCAAGAGACCCAGTACTTC	CSALNPTSQETQYF
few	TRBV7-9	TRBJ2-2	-	TGTGCCAGCAGCCGGGCGGTGGGGTTCACCGGGGAGCTGTTTTTT	CASSRAVGFTGELFF
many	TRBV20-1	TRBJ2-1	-	TGCAGTGCAACCGGGGGTTACAATGAGCAGTTCTTC	CSATGGYNEQFF
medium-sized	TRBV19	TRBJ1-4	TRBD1	TGTGCCAGTAGCGGGACAGCTTTAGAAAAACTGTTTTTT	CASSGTALEKLFF
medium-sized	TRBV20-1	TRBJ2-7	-	TGCAGTGCTCTTCCGGGACTTGGGTCCTACGAGCAGTACTTC	CSALPGLGSYEQYF
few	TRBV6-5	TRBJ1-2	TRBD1	TGTGCCAGCAGTTACTTTTACAGGGGGTTTTTTTATGGCTACACCTTC	CASSYFYRGFFYGYTF
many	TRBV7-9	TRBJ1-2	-	TGTGCCAGCAGCAAAACAGGTACCAGGGGAGTTGGAAGTGGCTACACCTTC	CASSKTGTRGVGSGYTF
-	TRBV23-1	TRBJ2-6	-	TGCGCCAGCAGCGGTAGGGAGGCCAACGTCCTGACTTTC	CASSGREANVLTF
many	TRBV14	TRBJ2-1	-	TGTGCCAGCAGCCAGGAGGAGTTTTACAATGAGCAGTTCTTC	CASSQEEFYNEQFF
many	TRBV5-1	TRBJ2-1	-	TGCGCCAGCATGAAGGTCGTCAATGAGCAGTTCTTC	CASMKVVNEQFF
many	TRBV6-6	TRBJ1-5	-	TGTGCCAGCAGTGTACAGGGCGGTCAGCCCCAGCATTTT	CASSVQGGQPQHF
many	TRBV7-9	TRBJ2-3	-	TGTGCCAGCAGCTTACGGGACCTAGATACGCAGTATTTT	CASSLRDLDTQYF
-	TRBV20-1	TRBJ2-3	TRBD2	TGCAGTGCGCGGACTAGTCCCACAGATACGCAGTATTTT	CSARTSPTDTQYF
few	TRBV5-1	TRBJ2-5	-	TGCGCCAGCAGCTTGGCCCAGCAGAGGGGGACCCAGTACTTC	CASSLAQQRGTQYF
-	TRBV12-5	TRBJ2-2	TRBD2	TGTGCTAGTGCCCTGGGACTAGCGGGAGGGAACACCGGGGAGCTGTTTTTT	CASALGLAGGNTGELFF
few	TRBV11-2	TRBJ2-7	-	TGTGCCAGCAGCTTATTTTCTAGGGGACCGCGCGAGCAGTACTTC	CASSLFSRGPREQYF
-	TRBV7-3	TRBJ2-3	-	TGTGCCAGCAGCTTAACCCACCAGCGGGCCACAGATACGCAGTATTTT	CASSLTHQRATDTQYF
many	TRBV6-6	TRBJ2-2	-	TGTGCCAGCAGTTACTGGCGGAACACGAACACCGGGGAGCTGTTTTTT	CASSYWRNTNTGELFF
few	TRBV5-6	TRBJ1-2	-	TGTGCCAGCAGCCCCCGCTCGGGGGGCGGTGGCTACACCTTC	CASSPRSGGGGYTF
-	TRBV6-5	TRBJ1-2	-	TGTGCCAGCAGTTATGGCAGGGGATGGGGCTACACCTTC	CASSYGRGWGYTF
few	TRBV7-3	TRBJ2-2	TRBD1	TGTGCCAGCAGACCGGGACAGAGCACCGGGGAGCTGTTTTTT	CASRPGQSTGELFF
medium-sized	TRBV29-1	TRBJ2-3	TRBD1	TGCAGCGTTGAAGTACAGGGGGGCCGCACAGATACGCAGTATTTT	CSVEVQGGRTDTQYF
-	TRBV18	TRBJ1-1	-	TGTGCCAGCTCATTGGGGGTACAATTGAACACTGAAGCTTTCTTT	CASSLGVQLNTEAFF
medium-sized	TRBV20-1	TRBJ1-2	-	TGCAGTGCTAGGCGGGCTAACTATGGCTACACCTTC	CSARRANYGYTF
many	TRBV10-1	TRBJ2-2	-	TGCGCCAGCAGTGAAATAATAGGAGAATACGGGGAGCTGTTTTTT	CASSEIIGEYGELFF
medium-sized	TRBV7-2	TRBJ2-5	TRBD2	TGTGCCAGCAGCTCAGCGGGGGGGCCGGCAAAGACCCAGTACTTC	CASSSAGGPAKTQYF
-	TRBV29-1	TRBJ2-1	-	TGCAGCGTTGAGCGGGGATTCTCCTACAATGAGCAGTTCTTC	CSVERGFSYNEQFF
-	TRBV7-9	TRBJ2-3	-	TGTGCCAGCAGCTTGGGGGTCCTCACAGATACGCAGTATTTT	CASSLGVLTDTQYF
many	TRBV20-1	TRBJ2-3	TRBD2	TGCAGTGCTAGAGTGCTAGCGGGAGCTGATACGCAGTATTTT	CSARVLAGADTQYF
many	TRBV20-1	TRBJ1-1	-	TGCAGTGCTACTCAGGGCACTGAAGCTTTCTTT	CSATQGTEAFF
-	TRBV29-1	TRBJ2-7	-	TGCAGCGTTGCCGTAGGGTCATACTACGAGCAGTACTTC	CSVAVGSYYEQYF
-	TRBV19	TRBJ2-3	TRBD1	TGTGCCAGTAGTGGACAGGGGCACCCAAGCACAGATACGCAGTATTTT	CASSGQGHPSTDTQYF